The clone carrying this TCR beta chain appeared many times. CDR3 size: 15 residues. Germline V lookup: CDR1 DFQATT, CDR2 SNEGSKA (reference sequence). V was pared by 6 bases and J by 6 bases, with 12 bases of the junction left unmatched. MiXCR, applied by TCRdb to the 5' RACE reads, yields one record per CDR3 protein. Of about 220,000 distinct CDR3 sequences in the sample, about 7.5% are singletons; the top ten hold more than 1.5%. This sample is part of a study of identical twins. The same data also went into a second study, on yellow fever vaccine responses in identical twins.

This chain links TRBV20-1 with TRBJ2-1; 9 nucleotides match TRBD1. The source of this sequence is a woman in her late teens or twenties in good health. The material sequenced was memory (CD45RO+) T cells sorted from blood. CDR3 nucleotide sequence: TGCAGTGCGCGCTCCGGGACAGGGAATTTCAATGAGCAGTTCTTC. This encodes CSARSGTGNFNEQFF.